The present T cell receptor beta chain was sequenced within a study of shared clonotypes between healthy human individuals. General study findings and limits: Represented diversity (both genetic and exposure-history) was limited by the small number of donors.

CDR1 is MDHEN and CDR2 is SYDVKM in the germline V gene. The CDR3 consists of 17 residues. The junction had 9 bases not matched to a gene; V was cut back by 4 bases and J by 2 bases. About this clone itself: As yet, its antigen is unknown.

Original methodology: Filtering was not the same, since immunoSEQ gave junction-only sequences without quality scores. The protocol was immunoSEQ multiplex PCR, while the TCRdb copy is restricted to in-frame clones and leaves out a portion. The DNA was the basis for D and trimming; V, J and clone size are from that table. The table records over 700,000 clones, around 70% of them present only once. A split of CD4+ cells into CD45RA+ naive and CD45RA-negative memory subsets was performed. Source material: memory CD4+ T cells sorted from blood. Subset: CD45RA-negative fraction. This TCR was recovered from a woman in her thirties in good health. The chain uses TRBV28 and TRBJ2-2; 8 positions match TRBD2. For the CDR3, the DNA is TGTGCCAGCAGTTCACCCCGGGGACTAGGAAACACCGGGGAGCTGTTTTTT. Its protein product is CASSSPRGLGNTGELFF.